This T cell receptor (beta chain) was found in a study of cytomegalovirus exposure and HLA in healthy donors. Sequencing was performed with immunoSEQ multiplex PCR; in TCRdb, only in-frame clones are kept and a portion is missing. The sample holds about 300,000 clones; around nine tenths are singletons and the top ten take about 0.86%. The V and J ends lost 7 bases and 2 bases respectively, with 12 bases between them. There are 14 residues in the CDR3. Germline CDR1 is SNHLY and CDR2 is FYNNEI. Sequencing was carried out using PBMCs. The source is a woman under 30 in good health and CMV-seronegative. The J gene is TRBJ2-1, the V gene TRBV2; D perhaps matches TRBD1 (6 bases). Written as DNA, the CDR3 is TGTGCCAGCAACTATCAGGGGACCTACAATGAGCAGTTCTTC. Encoded protein: CASNYQGTYNEQFF.